This TCR beta chain appears in the sequencing data of a study of shared clonotypes between healthy human individuals. Using ten immunoSEQ deep assay plates, investigators sequenced unsorted PBMC DNA. Sequencing was performed with immunoSEQ multiplex PCR; in TCRdb, only in-frame clones are kept and a portion is missing. The sample shows 450,000 to 650,000 clones, around 78% of them seen only once. Nashville, Tennessee was home to all donors, each a Caucasian adult. Unsorted material relied on approximately 100 million PBMCs as the source of genomic DNA. CDR1 is SGHRS, CDR2 YFSETQ, per germline. The CDR3 runs to 14 residues.

This rearrangement joins TRBV5-1 to TRBJ2-1; 7 positions match TRBD2. This clonotype originated in a woman between 40 and 50 years old in good health. Some clones in this sample may be carry-over from other donors' samples. The sequenced sample was PBMCs. The CDR3 coding sequence is TGCGCTAGCTCGGGGGGAGACTCCTACAATGAGCAGTTCTTC. It encodes CASSGGDSYNEQFF. The full variable domain, with the rest looked up from reference TRBV5-1 and TRBJ2-1, is KAGVTQTPRYLIKTRGQQVTLSCSPISGHRSVSWYQQTPGQGLQFLFEYFSETQRNKGNFPGRFSGRQFSNSRSEMNVSTLELGDSALYLCASSGGDSYNEQFFGPGTRLTVL.